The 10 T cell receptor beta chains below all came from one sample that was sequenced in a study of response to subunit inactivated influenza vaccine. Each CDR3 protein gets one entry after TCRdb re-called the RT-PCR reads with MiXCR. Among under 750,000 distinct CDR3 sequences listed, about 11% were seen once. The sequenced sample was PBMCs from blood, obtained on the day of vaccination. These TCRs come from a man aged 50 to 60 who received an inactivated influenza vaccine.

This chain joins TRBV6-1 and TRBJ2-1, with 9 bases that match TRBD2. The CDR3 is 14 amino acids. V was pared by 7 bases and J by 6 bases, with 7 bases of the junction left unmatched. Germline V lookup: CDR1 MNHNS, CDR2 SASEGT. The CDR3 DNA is TGTGCCAGCATGGGCGGGAGGGCCATCAATGAGCAGTTCTTC. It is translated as CASMGGRAINEQFF.

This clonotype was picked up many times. In DNA, the CDR3 is TGTGCCAGCAGCTTGCCGGGTGATAATGAGCAGTTCTTC. Its translation: CASSLPGDNEQFF. The genes are TRBV7-9 and TRBJ2-1; D is uncertain. The V end lost 3 bases, the J end lost 7 bases, and 10 bases lay between the germline ends. The CDR3 extends over 13 amino acids. Germline V lookup: CDR1 SEHNR, CDR2 FQNEAQ (reference sequence).

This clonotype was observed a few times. CDR3 residues: CATGQVAGQPQHF. In DNA form, the CDR3 reads TGTGCCACCGGACAAGTAGCAGGGCAGCCCCAGCATTTT. This chain connects TRBV27 to TRBJ1-5, with TRBD1 as a possible D gene (5 bases). V gave up 10 bases and J gave up 7 bases, with 17 bases separating them. The V gene's germline CDR1 is MNHEY and CDR2 SMNVEV (reference sequence). There are 13 residues in the CDR3.

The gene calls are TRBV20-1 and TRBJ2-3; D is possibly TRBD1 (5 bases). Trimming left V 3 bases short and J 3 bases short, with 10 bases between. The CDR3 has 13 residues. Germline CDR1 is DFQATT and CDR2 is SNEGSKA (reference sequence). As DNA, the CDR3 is TGCAGTGCTAGCAGGGTAGGGACAGATACGCAGTATTTT. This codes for CSASRVGTDTQYF.

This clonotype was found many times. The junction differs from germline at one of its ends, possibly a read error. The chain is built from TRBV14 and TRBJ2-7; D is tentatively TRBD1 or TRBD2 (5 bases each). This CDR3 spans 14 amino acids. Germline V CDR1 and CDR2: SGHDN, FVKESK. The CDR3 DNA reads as TGCGCCAGCAGCCAAGATTCTGGGGGATACGAGCAGTACTTC. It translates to CASSQDSGGYEQYF.

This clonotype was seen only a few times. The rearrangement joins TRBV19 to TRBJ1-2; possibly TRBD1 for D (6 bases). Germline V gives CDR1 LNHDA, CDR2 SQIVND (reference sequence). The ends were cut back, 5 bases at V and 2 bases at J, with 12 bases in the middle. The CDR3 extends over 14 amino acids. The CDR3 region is CASSPGAANYGYTF. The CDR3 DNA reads TGTGCCAGTAGTCCAGGGGCGGCCAACTATGGCTACACCTTC.

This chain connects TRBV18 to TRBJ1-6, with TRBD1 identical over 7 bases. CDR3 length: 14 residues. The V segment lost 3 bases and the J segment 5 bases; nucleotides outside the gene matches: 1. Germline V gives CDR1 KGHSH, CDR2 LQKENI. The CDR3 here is CASSPGTDNSPLHF. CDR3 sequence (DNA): TGTGCCAGCTCACCCGGGACAGATAATTCACCCCTCCACTTT.

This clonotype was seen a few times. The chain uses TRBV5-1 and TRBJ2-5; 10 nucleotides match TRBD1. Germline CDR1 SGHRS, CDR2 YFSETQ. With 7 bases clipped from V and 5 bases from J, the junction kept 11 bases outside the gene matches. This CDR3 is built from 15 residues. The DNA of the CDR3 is TGCGCCAGCTCGCTTTGGACAGGGGGTCGGGAGACCCAGTACTTC. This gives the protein CASSLWTGGRETQYF.

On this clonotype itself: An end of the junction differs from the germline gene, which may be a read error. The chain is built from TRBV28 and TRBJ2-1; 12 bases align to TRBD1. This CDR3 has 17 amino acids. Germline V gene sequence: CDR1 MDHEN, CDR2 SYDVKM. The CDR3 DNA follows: TGTGCCAGCAGTTTAGTGGGGACAGGGGGCGTCTACAATGAGCACTTCTTC. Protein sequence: CASSLVGTGGVYNEHFF.

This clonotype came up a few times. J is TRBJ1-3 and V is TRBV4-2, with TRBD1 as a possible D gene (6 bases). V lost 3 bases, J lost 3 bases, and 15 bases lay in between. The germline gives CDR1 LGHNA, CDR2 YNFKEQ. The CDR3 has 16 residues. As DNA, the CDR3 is TGTGCCAGCAGCCAGCCGAGACAGGCTCTTGGAAACACCATATATTTT. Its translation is CASSQPRQALGNTIYF.